This T cell receptor beta chain was recovered during a study of cytomegalovirus exposure and HLA in healthy donors. Only in-frame clones appear in the TCRdb table, and some are missing; sequencing was by immunoSEQ multiplex PCR. The sample lists about 92,000 clones; about 94% were seen once. Germline loops: CDR1 LNHNV, CDR2 YYDKDF (reference sequence). The CDR3 has 14 residues. V shed 8 bases and J 3 bases; nucleotides not matched to a gene: 10. Source material: PBMCs. The chain combines TRBV15 with TRBJ2-7, with 7 positions matching TRBD2. The TCR comes from a woman aged 25 to 39 in good health and CMV-seropositive. The CDR3: CATAPNAGDYEQYF. In DNA, the CDR3 is TGTGCCACCGCCCCCAACGCGGGAGACTACGAGCAGTACTTC.